This T cell receptor beta chain was sequenced during a study of beta chain features in type 1 diabetes. Study-wide background: What patients shared with healthy donors was a similar profile of age, gender and cell yields.

Expressed TCRB transcripts were sequenced because the isolated RNA had all been reverse transcribed beforehand. Assay used: immunoSEQ multiplex PCR; TCRdb lists only in-frame clones, some missing. Found here are over 120,000 clones, about 12% of them singletons; the top ten hold under 1.5%. From germline, CDR1 is MNHNS and CDR2 SASEGT. The CDR3 is 15 residues long. V lost 6 bases, J lost 2 bases, and 16 bases lay in between. On this clone: As yet, its antigen is unknown.

Study conclusions and caveats: Overrepresentation of cells with high TCR expression could result from cDNA sequencing. Within patients, naive, central memory and Treg TCRB repertoires seemed more similar than within healthy donors. People with Type 1 diabetes carried modestly yet significantly shorter TCRB CDR3s in all four CD4+ subsets.

Sequencing was done on a sample of central memory CD4+ T cells from blood. V usage is TRBV6-1 and J usage is TRBJ1-1; D is possibly TRBD1 (6 bases). This TCR was sampled from a man aged 18 to 35 with type 1 diabetes. CDR3 sequence reads: CASRREDRINTEAFF. The CDR3 bases are TGTGCCAGCAGGAGGGAGGACAGAATCAACACTGAAGCTTTCTTT.